The present T cell receptor (beta chain) was sequenced within a study of shared clonotypes between healthy human individuals. About this clone: Other DNA sequences within the sample encode an identical CDR3.

Profiled with immunoSEQ multiplex PCR; TCRdb holds only in-frame clones, not every one. Of around 620,000 clones in the sample, approximately 95% were seen once. CDR1 is MNHEY and CDR2 is SMNVEV in the germline V gene (reference sequence). The CDR3 is 15 amino acids. Terminally differentiated effector memory CD45RA+ cells were excluded by CCR7 positive selection of CD45RO-negative cells. Only Caucasian adults living in Nashville, Tennessee made up the donor group. The clonotype was recovered from a woman aged 25-40 years in good health. V and J are TRBV27 and TRBJ2-5, with D perhaps TRBD2 (6 bases). The end of the DNA is better explained by TRBJ2-7, so the J call may be wrong. Sequencing was carried out using naive CD8+ T cells sorted from blood. CDR3 in amino acids: CASSLGTGGTYEQYF. In DNA form, the CDR3 reads TGTGCCAGCAGTTTAGGGACTGGGGGTACCTACGAGCAGTACTTC.